The entry below gives a single T cell receptor beta chain sequence along with its context. Its specificity is unknown. The Oncomine TCR Beta short-read assay generated sequence data from the DNA of cultured CD4+ T cells. TCRdb reanalysed the PCR reads using MiXCR and keeps one entry per CDR3 protein. Of around 16,000 distinct CDR3 sequences listed, around 74% are singletons. The treatment: roughly ten-day PBMC culture with coronavirus spike peptide pools or control peptides (ViraFEST assay). The sample comes from a study of vaccination and CD4 T cells after COVID-19. Germline V gene sequence: CDR1 MNHNS, CDR2 SASEGT. This CDR3 is 14 amino acids long. V was clipped by 6 bases and J by 5 bases; unmatched bases: 9.

This clonotype was obtained from a human donor who received a COVID-19 vaccine. This chain links TRBV6-1 with TRBJ2-5; TRBD1 agrees at 7 bases. Source: CD4+ T cells from blood, cultured in vitro, taken after SARS-CoV-2 vaccination. This chain's CDR3 is CASRPQGRRETQYF. The CDR3, as DNA: TGTGCCAGCAGGCCACAGGGGAGAAGGGAGACCCAGTACTTC.